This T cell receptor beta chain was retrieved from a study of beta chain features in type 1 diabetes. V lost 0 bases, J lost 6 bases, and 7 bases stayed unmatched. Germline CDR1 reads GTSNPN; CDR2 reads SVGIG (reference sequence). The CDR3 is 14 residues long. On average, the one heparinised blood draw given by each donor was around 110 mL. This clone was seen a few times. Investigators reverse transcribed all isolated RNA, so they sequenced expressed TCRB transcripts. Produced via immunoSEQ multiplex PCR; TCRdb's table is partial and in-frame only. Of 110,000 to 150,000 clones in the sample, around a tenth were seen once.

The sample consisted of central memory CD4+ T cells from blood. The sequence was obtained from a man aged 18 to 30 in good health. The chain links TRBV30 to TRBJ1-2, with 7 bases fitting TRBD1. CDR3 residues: CAWSVQAGGDGYTF. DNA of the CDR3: TGTGCCTGGAGTGTTCAGGCAGGGGGTGATGGCTACACCTTC.